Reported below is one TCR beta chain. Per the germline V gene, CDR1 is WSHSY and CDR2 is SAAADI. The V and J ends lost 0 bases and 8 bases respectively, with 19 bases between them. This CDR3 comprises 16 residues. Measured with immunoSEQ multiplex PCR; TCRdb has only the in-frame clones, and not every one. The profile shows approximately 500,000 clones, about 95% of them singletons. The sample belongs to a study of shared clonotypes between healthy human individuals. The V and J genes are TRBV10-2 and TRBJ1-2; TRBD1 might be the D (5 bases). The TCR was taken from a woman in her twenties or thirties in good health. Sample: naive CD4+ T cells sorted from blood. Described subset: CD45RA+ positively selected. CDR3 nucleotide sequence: TGCGCCAGCAGTGAGTCCCCGGGACGGGCAGTCGGAGGCTACACCTTC. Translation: CASSESPGRAVGGYTF.